This paragraph reports one T cell receptor (beta chain). Healthy Caucasians alone served as donors. In TCRdb, the 5' RACE reads were re-called with MiXCR into one record per CDR3 protein. The table shows 1.5 million to 2 million distinct CDR3 sequences, with 25% to 35% occurring only once. This sample is drawn from a study of identical twins. This TCR was recovered from a newborn girl in good health. The sequenced sample was cord blood.

CDR3 bases: TGTGCCAGCAGCCAACCCCTAGGGACGGACTTCTACGAGCAGTACTTC. Its translation: CASSQPLGTDFYEQYF. The chain links TRBV14 to TRBJ2-4; D is perhaps TRBD1 or TRBD2 (5 bases each). The last part of the DNA fits TRBJ2-7 better; the J call may be wrong. The germline V gene encodes CDR1 SGHDN and CDR2 FVKESK. The CDR3 length is 16 residues.